This note documents a single TCR beta chain sequence. Trimming removed 0 bases from V and 7 bases from J, with 9 bases in between. The germline CDR1 and CDR2 sequences are MNHEY and SMNVEV (reference sequence). This CDR3 has 13 residues. The record originates from a study of early T cells in non-severe SARS-CoV-2 infection. Via MiXCR, TCRdb re-called the 5' RACE reads, giving one row per CDR3 protein. The sample consists of tens of thousands of distinct CDR3 sequences, 10% to 15% of them appearing once. Sequencing was carried out using whole blood. The chain uses TRBV27 and TRBJ1-2, with a possible D match to TRBD1 (5 bases). The sequence came from an adult who was a healthcare worker with PCR-confirmed SARS-CoV-2 infection or an uninfected control (not recorded which). The CDR3: CASSLSGVPGYTF. CDR3 bases: TGTGCCAGCAGTTTATCGGGGGTCCCTGGCTACACCTTC.